This T cell receptor (beta chain) was identified in a study of blood T cell repertoires in COVID-19. Study at large: COVID-19 samples from acute and convalescent phases originated in the United States, Italy and Spain. From T cells, B-cell-depleted T cells, or PBMCs came the material, which was cDNA or gDNA.

The junction had 13 bases not matched to a gene; V was cut back by 10 bases and J by 3 bases. Germline loops: CDR1 SEHNR, CDR2 FQNEAQ (reference sequence). There are 15 residues in the CDR3. Repertoires were generated with immunoSEQ multiplex PCR, while TCRdb's copy carries only in-frame clones and drops some. The profile shows about 120,000 clones, 82% of them singletons. The sequenced sample was peripheral blood. The V and J genes are TRBV7-9 and TRBJ2-5; 8 nucleotides align to TRBD2. This sequence was found in a woman in her 70s with acute or convalescent COVID-19. The CDR3 loop reads CATGASGGLKETQYF. CDR3 nucleotide sequence: TGTGCCACCGGAGCGAGCGGGGGACTAAAAGAGACCCAGTACTTC.